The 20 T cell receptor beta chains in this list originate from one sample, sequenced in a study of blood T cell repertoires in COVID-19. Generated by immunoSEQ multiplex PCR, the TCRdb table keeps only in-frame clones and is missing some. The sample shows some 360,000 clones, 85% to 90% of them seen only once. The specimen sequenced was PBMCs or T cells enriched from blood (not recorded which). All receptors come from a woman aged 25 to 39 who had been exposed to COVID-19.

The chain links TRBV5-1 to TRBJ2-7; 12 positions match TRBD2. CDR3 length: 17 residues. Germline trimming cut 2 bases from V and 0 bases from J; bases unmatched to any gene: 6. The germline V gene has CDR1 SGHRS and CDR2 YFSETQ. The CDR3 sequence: CASSLGTSGPTSYEQYF. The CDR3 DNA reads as TGCGCCAGCAGCTTAGGGACTAGCGGGCCTACCTCCTACGAGCAGTACTTC.

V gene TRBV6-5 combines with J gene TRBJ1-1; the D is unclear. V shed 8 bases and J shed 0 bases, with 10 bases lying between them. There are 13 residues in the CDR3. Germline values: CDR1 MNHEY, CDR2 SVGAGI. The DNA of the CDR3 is TGTGCCAGCTACTCCGCCTTGAACACTGAAGCTTTCTTT. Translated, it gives CASYSALNTEAFF.

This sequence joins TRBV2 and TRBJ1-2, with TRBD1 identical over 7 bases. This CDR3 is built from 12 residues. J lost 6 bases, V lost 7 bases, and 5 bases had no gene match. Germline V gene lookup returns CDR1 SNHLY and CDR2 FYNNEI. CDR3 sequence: CASTNRGDGYTF. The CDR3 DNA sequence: TGTGCCAGCACTAACAGGGGAGATGGCTACACCTTC.

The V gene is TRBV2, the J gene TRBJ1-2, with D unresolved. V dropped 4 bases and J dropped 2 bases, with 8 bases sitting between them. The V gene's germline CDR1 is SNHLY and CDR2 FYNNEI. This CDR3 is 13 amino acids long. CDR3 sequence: CASSGASNYGYTF. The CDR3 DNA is TGTGCCAGCAGTGGGGCCAGCAACTATGGCTACACCTTC.

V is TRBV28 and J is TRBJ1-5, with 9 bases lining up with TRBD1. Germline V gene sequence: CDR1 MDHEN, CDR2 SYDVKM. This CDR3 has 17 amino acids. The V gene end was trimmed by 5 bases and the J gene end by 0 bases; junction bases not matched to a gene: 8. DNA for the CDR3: TGTGCCAGCAGTGGTACAGGGGGCCCTCATAGCAATCAGCCCCAGCATTTT. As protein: CASSGTGGPHSNQPQHF.

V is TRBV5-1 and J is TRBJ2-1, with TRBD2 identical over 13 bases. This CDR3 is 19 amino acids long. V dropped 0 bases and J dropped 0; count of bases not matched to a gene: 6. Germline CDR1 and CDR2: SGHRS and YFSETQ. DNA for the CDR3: TGCGCCAGCAGCTTGGGGCTACTAGCGGGAGGGTCCTCCTACAATGAGCAGTTCTTC. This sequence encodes CASSLGLLAGGSSYNEQFF.

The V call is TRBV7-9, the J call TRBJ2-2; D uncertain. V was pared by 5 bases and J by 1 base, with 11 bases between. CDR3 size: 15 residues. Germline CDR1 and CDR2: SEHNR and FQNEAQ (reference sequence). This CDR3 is CASSPGSVNTGELFF. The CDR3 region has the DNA TGTGCCAGCAGCCCCGGAAGCGTGAACACCGGGGAGCTGTTTTTT.

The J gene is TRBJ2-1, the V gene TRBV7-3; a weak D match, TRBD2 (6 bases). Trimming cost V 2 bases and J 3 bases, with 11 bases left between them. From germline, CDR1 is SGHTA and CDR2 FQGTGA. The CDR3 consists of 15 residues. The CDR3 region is CASSLVSGSYNEQFF. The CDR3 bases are TGTGCCAGCAGCTTAGTCTCCGGGAGCTACAATGAGCAGTTCTTC.

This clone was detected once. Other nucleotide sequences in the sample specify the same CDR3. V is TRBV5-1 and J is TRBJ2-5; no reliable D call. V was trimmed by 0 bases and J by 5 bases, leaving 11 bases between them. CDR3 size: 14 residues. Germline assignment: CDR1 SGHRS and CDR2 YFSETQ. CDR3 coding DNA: TGCGCCAGCAGCTTGGCCGGCGGAAGGGAGACCCAGTACTTC. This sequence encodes CASSLAGGRETQYF.

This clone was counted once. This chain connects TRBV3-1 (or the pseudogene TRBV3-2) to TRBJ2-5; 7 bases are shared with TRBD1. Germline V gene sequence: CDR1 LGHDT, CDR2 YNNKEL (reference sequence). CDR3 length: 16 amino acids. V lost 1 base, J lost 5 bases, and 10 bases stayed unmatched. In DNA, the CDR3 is TGTGCCAGCAGCCAAGCCGAACAGGGGCCAGCGGAGACCCAGTACTTC. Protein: CASSQAEQGPAETQYF.

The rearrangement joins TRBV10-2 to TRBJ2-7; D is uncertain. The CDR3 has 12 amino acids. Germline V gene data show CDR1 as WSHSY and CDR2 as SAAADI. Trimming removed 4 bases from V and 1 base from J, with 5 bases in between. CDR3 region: CASSAPSYEQYF. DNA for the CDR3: TGCGCCAGCAGTGCCCCATCCTACGAGCAGTACTTC.

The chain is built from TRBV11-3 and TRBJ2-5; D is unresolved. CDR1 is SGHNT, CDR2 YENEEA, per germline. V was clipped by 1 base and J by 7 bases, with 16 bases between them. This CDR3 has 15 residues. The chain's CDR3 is CASSLGGSAPTTQYF. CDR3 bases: TGTGCCAGCAGCTTAGGAGGCAGCGCCCCAACGACCCAGTACTTC. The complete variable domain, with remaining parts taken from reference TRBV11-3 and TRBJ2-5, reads EAGVVQSPRYKIIEKKQPVAFWCNPISGHNTLYWYLQNLGQGPELLIRYENEEAVDDSQLPKDRFSAERLKGVDSTLKIQPAELGDSAVYLCASSLGGSAPTTQYFGPGTRLLVL.

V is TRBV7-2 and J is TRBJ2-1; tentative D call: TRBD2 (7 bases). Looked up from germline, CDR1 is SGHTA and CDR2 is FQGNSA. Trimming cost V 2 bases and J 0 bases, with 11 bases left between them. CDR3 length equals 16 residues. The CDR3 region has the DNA TGTGCCAGCAGCTTACCGGGGGGCCCCTCCTACAATGAGCAGTTCTTC. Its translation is CASSLPGGPSYNEQFF.

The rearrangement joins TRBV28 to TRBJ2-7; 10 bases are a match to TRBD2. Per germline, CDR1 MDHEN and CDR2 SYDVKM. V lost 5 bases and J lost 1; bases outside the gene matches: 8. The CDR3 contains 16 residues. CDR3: CASSPLAGEGSYEQYF. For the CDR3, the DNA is TGTGCCAGCAGTCCCCTAGCGGGAGAGGGGTCCTACGAGCAGTACTTC.

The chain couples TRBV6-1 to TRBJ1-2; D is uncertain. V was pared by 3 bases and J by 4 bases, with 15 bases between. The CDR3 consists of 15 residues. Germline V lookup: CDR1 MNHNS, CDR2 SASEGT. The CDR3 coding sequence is TGTGCCAGCAGTGATTGGTCGACGGGAGGCTATGGCTACACCTTC. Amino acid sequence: CASSDWSTGGYGYTF.

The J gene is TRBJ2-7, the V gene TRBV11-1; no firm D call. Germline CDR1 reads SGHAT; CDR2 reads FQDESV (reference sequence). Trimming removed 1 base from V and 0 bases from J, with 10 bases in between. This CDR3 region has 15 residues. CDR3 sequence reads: CASSLGRVRSYEQYF. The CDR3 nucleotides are TGTGCCAGCAGCTTAGGTAGAGTCCGCTCCTACGAGCAGTACTTC.

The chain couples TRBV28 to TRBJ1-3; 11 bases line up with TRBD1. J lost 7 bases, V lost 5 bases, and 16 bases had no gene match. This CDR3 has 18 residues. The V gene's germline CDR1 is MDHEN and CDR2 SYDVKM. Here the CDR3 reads CASSPPVRTGGARNTIYF. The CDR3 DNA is TGTGCCAGCAGTCCCCCTGTGAGGACAGGGGGCGCGAGGAACACCATATATTTT.

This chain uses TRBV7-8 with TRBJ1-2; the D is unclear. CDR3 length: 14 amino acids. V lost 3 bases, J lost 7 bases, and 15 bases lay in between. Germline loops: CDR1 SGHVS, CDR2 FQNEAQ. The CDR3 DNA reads TGTGCCAGCAGCTTTGAAGACTCCCGCGGTGGCTACACCTTC. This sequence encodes CASSFEDSRGGYTF.

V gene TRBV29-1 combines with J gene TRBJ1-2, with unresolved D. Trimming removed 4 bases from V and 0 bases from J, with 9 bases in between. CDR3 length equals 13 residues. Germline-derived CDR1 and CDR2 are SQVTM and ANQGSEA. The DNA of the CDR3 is TGCAGCGTTGTCGGCAGCGCTAACTATGGCTACACCTTC. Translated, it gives CSVVGSANYGYTF.

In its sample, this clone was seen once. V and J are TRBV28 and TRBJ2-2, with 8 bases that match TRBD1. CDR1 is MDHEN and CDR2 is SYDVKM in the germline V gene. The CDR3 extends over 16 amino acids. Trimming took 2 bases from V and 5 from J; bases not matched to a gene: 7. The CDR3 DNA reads TGTGCCAGCAGTTTAATCCGCACAGGGGGAACCGGGGAGCTGTTTTTT. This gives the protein CASSLIRTGGTGELFF. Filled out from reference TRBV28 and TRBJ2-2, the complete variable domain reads DVKVTQSSRYLVKRTGEKVFLECVQDMDHENMFWYRQDPGLGLRLIYFSYDVKMKEKGDIPEGYSVSREKKERFSLILESASTNQTSMYLCASSLIRTGGTGELFFGEGSRLTVL.